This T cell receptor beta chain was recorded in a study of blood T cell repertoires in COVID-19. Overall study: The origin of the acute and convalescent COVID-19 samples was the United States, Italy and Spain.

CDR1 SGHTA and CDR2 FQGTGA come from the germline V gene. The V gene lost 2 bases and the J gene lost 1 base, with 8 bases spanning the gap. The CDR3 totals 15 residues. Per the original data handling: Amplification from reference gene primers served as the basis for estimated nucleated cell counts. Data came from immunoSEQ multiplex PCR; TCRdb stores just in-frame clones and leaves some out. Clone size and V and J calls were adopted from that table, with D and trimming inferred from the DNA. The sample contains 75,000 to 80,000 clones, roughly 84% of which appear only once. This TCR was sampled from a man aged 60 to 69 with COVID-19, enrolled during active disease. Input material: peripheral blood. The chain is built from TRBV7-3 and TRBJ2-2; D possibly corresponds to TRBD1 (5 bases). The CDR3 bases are TGTGCCAGCAGCTTATCTGGACAGAACACCGGGGAGCTGTTTTTT. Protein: CASSLSGQNTGELFF.